The present entry profiles one T cell receptor beta chain with its context. Its antigen specificity is not known. Base qualities are not recorded, but no much larger clone differs from it by a single base. The data derive from a study of STAT5B mutations in CD4+ large granular lymphocyte leukemia (dated by TCRdb to the early 2020s). Describing the broader study: Among healthy controls, the CDR3 'QG' motif was associated with a particular HLA allele. The study compared the TCRbeta repertoires of patients with CD4+ T-cell large granular lymphocyte leukemia against those of healthy blood donors. Flow cytometry on FACSCanto II or FACSVerse showed that the purified fractions were more than 95% pure among lymphocytes.

Overall results and qualifications from the work: Compared with healthy CD4+ repertoires, CD4-sorted patient repertoires appeared more clonal, and this difference remained even after the putative leukemic clones were removed. The data were not HLA-matched, and the relatively small sample size could explain the higher clonality seen in CD4+ compared with CD8+ T-LGLL. TRBV06-family usage was enriched among the top patient clones (8/27) compared with healthy controls (2/35). The main leukemic clonotypes were found to be private to each patient, although 25% of the main leukemic clonotypes were detected at low frequency in the non-leukemic repertoires of other patients.

TCRbeta rearrangements were sequenced from genomic DNA using the immunoSEQ assay at survey resolution. Turning to the authors' computational methods: In the TCR sequencing data, the smallest productive clonotype frequency that could be detected was 2.59 x 10-5. Analyses included only productive TCRbeta rearrangements, meaning complete and in-frame sequences. Clonality for each sample was calculated as Simpson clonality in the immunoSEQ Analyzer version 3.0. Clones were categorized by frequency as very rare, small, medium, large (1-20%) or hyperexpanded (>20%). Generation probabilities were estimated with OLGA 1.2.3, V-gene circos plots were made with VDJtools, specificities were looked up in VDJdb, and CDR3 motifs were identified with GLIPH. TCRdb retrieved this table from immuneACCESS and kept in-frame rearrangements only. Not all clones are present; in checked studies, unresolved V genes account for under half, and no reason is known for the remainder. The V and J calls and clone size were taken over from that table, and D and trimming were inferred from the DNA. The sample table lists around 35,000 clones, 60% to 80% of them with a count of one. 0.29% of the sample is in the top ten clones.

The healthy controls were a few dozen blood donors, and the buffy coats of these donors were supplied by the Finnish Red Cross blood service. All TCR-sequenced material derived from peripheral blood: patient blood samples and healthy donor buffy coats. Peripheral blood mononuclear cells were isolated by Ficoll-Hypaque gradient centrifugation. CD4+ cells were magnetically purified from the buffy coats of healthy controls. Genomic DNA was extracted with the Gentra Puregene Cell and Tissue kit and quantified on a Qubit 2.0 fluorometer. Reading from cysteine to phenylalanine, the CDR3 counts 12 amino acids. Left in the record is the CDR3 DNA by itself, 36 bases read in frame from the first base. CDR1 SGHRS and CDR2 YFSETQ were looked up in the germline V gene. Trimming at the junction amounts to 2 bases on V and 7 bases on J, and the germline ends lie 7 bases apart.

This receptor was identified in a human donor in good health. The sequence joins TRBV5-1 to TRBJ2-1; possibly the D gene is TRBD2, per 6 matching bases. The sample comprised CD4+ T cells from blood buffy coats. The CDR3 here reads CASSFAGNEQFF. In nucleotide form, the sequence is TGCGCCAGCAGCTTCGCGGGGAATGAGCAGTTCTTC.